This T cell receptor beta chain is drawn from a study of blood T cell repertoires in COVID-19 (dated by TCRdb to the early 2020s). A note on the overall study: Collaborator samples came from the United States, Italy and Spain and covered acute and convalescent phases of COVID-19. The prospective study material was composed of cDNA or gDNA derived from T cells, B-cell-depleted T cells, or PBMCs. Subjects who had been exposed to COVID-19, were actively infected with it, or had recovered from it provided the deeply sampled blood TCRbeta repertoires that made up the dataset. The repertoires were made available in a free public database intended to serve as a resource for research on the immune response to SARS-CoV-2. The samples were drawn from two sources: the first 160 participants of the ongoing ImmuneRACE study, and 1,200 or so subjects contributed by 6 global collaborators. Nearly every sample came with metadata listing a de-identified subject ID, COVID-19 status, age in years and sex. Where available, HLA class I and class II types were obtained from metadata supplied by the sample provider rather than from assay-based typing.

On this clone itself: Its antigen has not been determined. One base away there is no much larger clone; base qualities are not given.

The collaborating institutions used their own protocols to collect whole blood in K2EDTA tubes. Collaborator samples were shipped for TCRbeta analysis as frozen whole blood, isolated PBMCs, or DNA extracted from either sample type. The immunoSEQ Assay, a bias-controlled multiplex PCR, was used to amplify TCRbeta CDR3 regions from genomic DNA. The paper's data handling went like this. Within the assay, amplification of reference gene primers was used to estimate how many nucleated cells each sample contained. Sequence reads were collapsed and filtered to measure the absolute abundance of every unique TCRbeta CDR3 rearrangement. For each sample, productive Simpson clonality was calculated as the square root of Simpson's diversity index over productive rearrangements. What TCRdb holds here is the immuneACCESS table cut down to in-frame rearrangements. Part of the clones is not present; checked against another copy, under half of the missing clones reflect an unresolved V gene, and the others are unexplained. The D gene and trimming were derived from the DNA, and the V and J assignments and clone size from that table. For this sample the table gives around 47,000 clones, of which around 90% were detected only once. The ten most abundant clones make up around 25% of the sample.

V loses 5 bases, J loses 0 bases, and the germline ends lie 14 bases apart. Looking up the germline V gene yields CDR1 SGHVS and CDR2 FQNEAQ. The CDR3 starts with the cysteine, ends with the phenylalanine, and has 16 residues. CDR3 DNA only is kept here, 48 bases in frame from base 1. Here is what the overall study found, with its caveats: The quantity of clinical and demographic metadata differed by source and by participant and was supplied without curation.

The sample was peripheral blood. The chain uses TRBV7-8 and TRBJ1-3; the D gene identity is not certain. This TCR was sampled from a woman of 80 years or more in a cohort sampled during active or convalescent COVID-19. The base sequence is TGTGCCAGCAGCCTTGCCGCGGCTGCCTCTGGAAACACCATATATTTT. The translation is CASSLAAAASGNTIYF.